This T cell receptor (beta chain) comes out of a study of cytotoxic CD8 clonotypes in ibrutinib-treated CLL. In this sample, this clone turned up once. Generated by immunoSEQ multiplex PCR, the TCRdb table keeps only in-frame clones and is missing some. The repertoire has about 160,000 clones, under 90% of them found once; the top ten carry about 4.5%. Germline CDR1 and CDR2: LGHNA and YSLEER. This CDR3 region has 17 residues. The V end was cut by 0 bases, the J end by 0 bases, with 13 bases between. Specimen: PBMCs, collected after 24 months of ibrutinib treatment. The receptor's source is a human donor with chronic lymphocytic leukemia. The chain joins TRBV4-3 to TRBJ2-3; D is possibly TRBD2 (6 bases). Here the CDR3 DNA reads TGCGCCAGCAGCCAAGACCCAAACAGCGGGAGCACAGATACGCAGTATTTT. Translating gives CASSQDPNSGSTDTQYF.